Listed below are T cell receptor beta chains from one sample, sequenced in a study of beta chain features in type 1 diabetes. The repertoire was sequenced with immunoSEQ multiplex PCR; TCRdb's copy has only in-frame clones and lacks some. The sample lists 120,000 to 150,000 clones; roughly 10% were seen once. The specimen sequenced was central memory CD4+ T cells from blood. These receptors came from a woman between 40 and 50 years old in good health. Both conserved end residues are part of each CDR3. The D gene is left open where the match is weak. Only some rows state a clone size, as once, few, many or a class for expanded clones.

D gene	J gene	V gene	clone size	CDR3 DNA	CDR3 protein
.	TRBJ1-1	TRBV7-2	few	TGTGCCAGCAGCCGCGACAGGCACACTGAAGCTTTCTTT	CASSRDRHTEAFF
TRBD1	TRBJ1-2	TRBV19	few	TGTGCCAGTACCCCAAGGGACAGGGACGGCTACACCTTC	CASTPRDRDGYTF
.	TRBJ2-1	TRBV19	few	TGTGCCAGTAGTACGGCGGGGACTCGCTCCTACAATGAGCAGTTCTTC	CASSTAGTRSYNEQFF
.	TRBJ2-7	TRBV6-5	.	TGTGCCAGCAGCCCGACAGGCTACGAGCAGTACTTC	CASSPTGYEQYF
TRBD1	TRBJ1-6	TRBV4-3	.	TGCGCCAGCAGCCGGGACAGGGGTAATTCACCCCTCCACTTT	CASSRDRGNSPLHF
.	TRBJ1-3	TRBV7-9	many	TGTGCCAGCAGCCCAGGCCAGGGCGCGGCAGGAAACACCATATATTTT	CASSPGQGAAGNTIYF
TRBD2	TRBJ2-5	TRBV19	few	TGTGCCAGTAGTATTACGGGGGGGAGGAAGACCCAGTACTTC	CASSITGGRKTQYF
.	TRBJ2-3	TRBV7-6	.	TGTGCCAGCAGCCTAGTGGGGGAGGCAGATACGCAGTATTTT	CASSLVGEADTQYF
.	TRBJ1-3	TRBV2	few	TGTGCCAGCAGGGACAGCATCTCTGGAAACACCATATATTTT	CASRDSISGNTIYF
.	TRBJ1-6	TRBV7-9	few	TGTGCCAGCAGTCACTCGGATTCACCCCTCCACTTT	CASSHSDSPLHF
.	TRBJ1-5	TRBV19	.	TGTGCCAGTAGTATAGACGGGGGGGGTCAGCCCCAGCATTTT	CASSIDGGGQPQHF
.	TRBJ2-7	TRBV6-5	once	TGTGCCAGCAGTCGCACTAGGGCCTACGAGCAGTACTTC	CASSRTRAYEQYF
.	TRBJ2-1	TRBV5-1	few	TGCGCCAGCAGCTTGAACAGAAACAATGAGCAGTTCTTC	CASSLNRNNEQFF
.	TRBJ2-7	TRBV10-3	.	TGTGCCTCGAGGCCCCAAACCGCCTCCTACGAGCAGTACTTC	CASRPQTASYEQYF
.	TRBJ1-2	TRBV18	.	TGTGCCAGCTCACCTGACACAGGGACGATCTCCTATGGCTACACCTTC	CASSPDTGTISYGYTF
TRBD2	TRBJ2-3	TRBV11-2	.	TGTGCCAGCAGCTTCTCTAGCGGGGGGGCCGGGGCAGATACGCAGTATTTT	CASSFSSGGAGADTQYF
.	TRBJ2-7	TRBV6-5	few	TGTGCCAGCACCCGGACACTTCAACTCTACGAGCAGTACTTC	CASTRTLQLYEQYF
TRBD2	TRBJ2-5	TRBV27	few	TGTGCCAGCAGTTCTTTCGCGGGGGGTCAAGAGACCCAGTACTTC	CASSSFAGGQETQYF
TRBD1	TRBJ2-5	TRBV19	.	TGTGCCAGTAGTGGAGGGTCAGGGGGCGAAGAGACCCAGTACTTC	CASSGGSGGEETQYF
TRBD1	TRBJ1-1	TRBV10-3	.	TGTGCCATCAGTGAGCCCGGGACAGGTAACACTGAAGCTTTCTTT	CAISEPGTGNTEAFF
.	TRBJ2-5	TRBV27	few	TGTGCCAGCAGTTCTAGGGGCCTAGAGACCCAGTACTTC	CASSSRGLETQYF
.	TRBJ1-3	TRBV7-9	many	TGTGCCAGCAGCTTAGAAGCACCTACGAATTTT	CASSLEAPTNF
.	TRBJ1-1	TRBV2	few	TGTGCCACCTCCGGACAGACGAACACTGAAGCTTTCTTT	CATSGQTNTEAFF
.	TRBJ1-3	TRBV6-5	.	TGTGCCAGCAGTCCCACAGGGAGCTCTGGAAACACCATATATTTT	CASSPTGSSGNTIYF
.	TRBJ1-1	TRBV2	.	TGTGCCAGCAGTGTCTTTACGAGCCCGGAAGCTTTCTTT	CASSVFTSPEAFF
.	TRBJ1-3	TRBV19	.	TGTGCCAGTAGTCCGGCGGCTGGAAACACCATATATTTT	CASSPAAGNTIYF
TRBD2	TRBJ2-3	TRBV4-1	.	TGCGCCAGCAGCGAACCTATCGGACTAGTAAAGGCAGATACGCAGTATTTT	CASSEPIGLVKADTQYF
TRBD1	TRBJ1-2	TRBV7-2	.	TGTGCCAGCAGCTTGGACAGGGAGGATGGCTACACCTTC	CASSLDREDGYTF
TRBD2	TRBJ2-5	TRBV4-1	many	TGCGCCAGCAGCCATCTAGCGGGGGGATCTCAAGAGACCCAGTACTTC	CASSHLAGGSQETQYF
.	TRBJ2-1	TRBV5-1	few	TGCGCCAGCAGCTCGACTGATTACAATGAGCAGTTCTTC	CASSSTDYNEQFF
TRBD2	TRBJ2-1	TRBV7-2	.	TGTGCCAGCAGCTTACCCGGGGGGGTTGGAAATGAGCAGTTCTTC	CASSLPGGVGNEQFF
TRBD2	TRBJ2-1	TRBV6-5	.	TGTGCCAGCAGTTACCTGCGGGGGGGTGAGCAGTTCTTC	CASSYLRGGEQFF
.	TRBJ2-7	TRBV7-2	few	TGTGCCAGCAGCGTAGCCGGAGATAGGAGGTACGAGCAGTACTTC	CASSVAGDRRYEQYF
TRBD1	TRBJ2-5	TRBV4-3	.	TGCGCCAGCAGCCATCCCCCTGACAGGGGCGAGACCCAGTACTTC	CASSHPPDRGETQYF
.	TRBJ1-3	TRBV18	.	TGTGCCAGCTCACGTTCCACGGCGGACTCTGGAAACACCATATATTTT	CASSRSTADSGNTIYF
.	TRBJ2-7	TRBV5-4	.	TGTGCCAGCAGCTTGGACAGCCGCTACGAGCAGTACTTC	CASSLDSRYEQYF
TRBD2	TRBJ2-2	TRBV6-5	few	TGTGCCAGCAGTTACTCAGGCGCGGGGGACGGCGGGGAGCTGTTTTTT	CASSYSGAGDGGELFF
.	TRBJ2-5	TRBV19	.	TGTGCCAGTAGTATGGATGGGGCCCGGGAGACCCAGTACTTC	CASSMDGARETQYF
.	TRBJ1-4	TRBV2	few	TGTGCCAGCAGTGAAGGGGCAAGGTCAACTAATGAAAAACTGTTTTTT	CASSEGARSTNEKLFF
.	TRBJ2-1	TRBV19	many	TGTGCCAGTAGTAGAACTAGCTCCTACAATGAGCAGTTCTTC	CASSRTSSYNEQFF
TRBD1	TRBJ2-7	TRBV9	few	TGTGCCAGCAGCGTAGGGACAGGGGAGAACTACGAGCAGTACTTC	CASSVGTGENYEQYF
.	TRBJ1-1	TRBV5-6	few	TGTGCCAGCAGCTTTATCATAACAGGCCACACTGAAGCTTTCTTT	CASSFIITGHTEAFF
.	TRBJ2-3	TRBV4-2	.	TGTGCCAGCAGCCAAGATCTGTCTAGCTCGGCCTATACGCAGTATTTT	CASSQDLSSSAYTQYF
TRBD1	TRBJ1-4	TRBV7-9	.	TGTGCCAGCAGCCGACAAACAGGGGGCGCGGAAAAACTGTTTTTT	CASSRQTGGAEKLFF
.	TRBJ2-7	TRBV6-1	.	TGTGCCAGCAGTCTGGTCAGGGGAACCTACGAGCAGTACTTC	CASSLVRGTYEQYF
TRBD1	TRBJ2-4	TRBV23-1	many	TGCGCCAGCAGCCCCCTAGGGGACAGGGGGCGACGGGGGACGGGGATCTTCGGGCACATTCAGTACTTC	CASSPLGDRGRRGTGIFGHIQYF
.	TRBJ2-3	TRBV6-4	few	TGTGCCAGCAACGACGGGGGACGTAGCACAGATACGCAGTATTTT	CASNDGGRSTDTQYF
.	TRBJ1-1	TRBV6-6	.	TGTGCCAGCAGCCTCATCGACAGAGGAAACACTGAAGCTTTCTTT	CASSLIDRGNTEAFF
TRBD2	TRBJ2-5	TRBV4-1	few	TGCGCCAGCAGCCAAGAACGCGCCGACTTTAGCGGGGGGGCAAGAGAGACCCAGTACTTC	CASSQERADFSGGARETQYF
.	TRBJ2-5	TRBV2	few	TGTGCCAGCAGTTCTAGCGAGGCAGAGACCCAGTACTTC	CASSSSEAETQYF
TRBD2	TRBJ2-7	TRBV6-5	.	TGTGCCAGCAGTTTCCGGGGGGGGAGCTCCTACGAGCAGTACTTC	CASSFRGGSSYEQYF
TRBD2	TRBJ2-5	TRBV2	.	TGTGCCAGCAACGCTGGGCCTAGCGGGCAAGAGACCCAGTACTTC	CASNAGPSGQETQYF
TRBD1	TRBJ2-5	TRBV5-4	.	TGTGCCAGCAGCTTGGAGGACAGGGGCACAGAGACCCAGTACTTC	CASSLEDRGTETQYF
TRBD1	TRBJ2-3	TRBV5-1	.	TGCGCCAGCAGCTTCTTAGGACAGGTGCGCACAGATACGCAGTATTTT	CASSFLGQVRTDTQYF
.	TRBJ2-1	TRBV21-1	.	TGTGCCAGCAGCAAACGGGGAGTAGCGGGGGGGCCGCTGTTCTTC	CASSKRGVAGGPLFF
.	TRBJ2-7	TRBV6-1	.	TGTGCCAGCAGTCGACAGACCTCCTACGAGCAGTACTTC	CASSRQTSYEQYF
.	TRBJ2-3	TRBV19	.	TGTGCCAGTAGTATATCACCACCGGGTCCCGGTAGAACAGATACGCAGTATTTT	CASSISPPGPGRTDTQYF
.	TRBJ2-5	TRBV6-1	few	TGTGCCAGCACTGGGACTTACCGGGAGACCCAGTACTTC	CASTGTYRETQYF
TRBD1	TRBJ1-2	TRBV5-4	few	TGTGCCAGCAGCCCCGGTGGCAGGGGGGACTATGGCTACACCTTC	CASSPGGRGDYGYTF